These T cell receptor beta chains were read from a single sample in a study of radiotherapy plus CTLA-4 blockade in lung cancer. Profiling relied on immunoSEQ multiplex PCR, and the TCRdb table lists in-frame clones only, not all of them. The repertoire holds tens of thousands of clones, with roughly 78% as singletons. The sample consisted of peripheral blood, taken from a patient treated with radiotherapy plus ipilimumab. These receptors were collected from a human donor with non-small cell lung cancer who had a complete response to radiotherapy plus ipilimumab. Both conserved end residues are part of each CDR3.

V gene: TRBV4-3; J gene: TRBJ1-5; CDR3 protein: CASSQDRKGAWDQPQHF
V gene: TRBV5-1; J gene: TRBJ2-7; CDR3 protein: CASSSGQGSPYEQYF
V gene: TRBV9; J gene: TRBJ1-1; CDR3 protein: CASSGNRGPKTEAFF
V gene: TRBV4-3; J gene: TRBJ1-3; CDR3 protein: CASSQESGLTGNTIYF
V gene: TRBV7-2; J gene: TRBJ2-3; CDR3 protein: CASIRSSDRTDTQYF
V gene: TRBV4-1; J gene: TRBJ2-7; CDR3 protein: CASSRVEGSEQYF
V gene: TRBV10-3; J gene: TRBJ1-3; CDR3 protein: CAISEPSSGTNTIYF
V gene: TRBV10-3; J gene: TRBJ1-2; CDR3 protein: CAIGDQGLNYGYTF
V gene: TRBV5-1; J gene: TRBJ2-7; CDR3 protein: CASSLEGLNYEQYF
V gene: TRBV19; J gene: TRBJ1-5; CDR3 protein: CASSIEQGGRNNQPQHF
V gene: TRBV7-2; J gene: TRBJ1-1; CDR3 protein: CASSIGTEAFF
V gene: TRBV18; J gene: TRBJ2-3; CDR3 protein: CASSGTSGARDTQYF
V gene: TRBV7-9; J gene: TRBJ2-1; CDR3 protein: CASSLSAGQRRYIYNEQFF
V gene: TRBV20-1; J gene: TRBJ1-2; CDR3 protein: CSVTGNYGYTF
V gene: TRBV4-1; J gene: TRBJ1-1; CDR3 protein: CASSQLPVGTEAFF
V gene: TRBV10-3; J gene: TRBJ1-1; CDR3 protein: CAISSTGDTEAFF
V gene: TRBV7-9; J gene: TRBJ1-1; CDR3 protein: CASSSRQGLGAFF
V gene: TRBV19; J gene: TRBJ2-1; CDR3 protein: CASKELRLAGNNEQFF
V gene: TRBV11-2; J gene: TRBJ1-2; CDR3 protein: CASRGGTDWNYGYTF
V gene: TRBV4-3; J gene: TRBJ2-4; CDR3 protein: CASSGQSRSGDQAKNIQYF
V gene: TRBV11-3; J gene: TRBJ2-3; CDR3 protein: CASSLIAGGRTDTQYF
V gene: TRBV5-1; J gene: TRBJ1-5; CDR3 protein: CASSLEPGGDQPQHF
V gene: TRBV29-1; J gene: TRBJ1-1; CDR3 protein: CSVLGQGNTEAFF
V gene: TRBV9; J gene: TRBJ1-2; CDR3 protein: CASSTWTGGLTNYGYTF
V gene: TRBV4-3; J gene: TRBJ1-2; CDR3 protein: CASSQERGLDYTF
V gene: TRBV11-3; J gene: TRBJ2-3; CDR3 protein: CASKEGRTQYF
V gene: TRBV19; J gene: TRBJ2-1; CDR3 protein: CASSIGRAVAGANNEQFF
V gene: TRBV4-3; J gene: TRBJ1-2; CDR3 protein: CASSQDMAGGVNYGYTF
V gene: TRBV6-1; J gene: TRBJ2-3; CDR3 protein: CASSAGQGDTQYF
V gene: TRBV5-3; J gene: TRBJ1-5; CDR3 protein: CARSLDQGNQPQHF
V gene: TRBV7-2; J gene: TRBJ2-1; CDR3 protein: CASSLRWASGSSYNEQFF
V gene: TRBV5-4; J gene: TRBJ2-5; CDR3 protein: CASSSSSAGGEETQYF
V gene: TRBV11-3; J gene: TRBJ2-2; CDR3 protein: CASRPGGEAGELFF
V gene: TRBV19; J gene: TRBJ2-5; CDR3 protein: CASSIIGPRRGRLEETQYF
V gene: TRBV5-4; J gene: TRBJ1-4; CDR3 protein: CASSLGGFNEKLFF
V gene: TRBV7-2; J gene: TRBJ1-2; CDR3 protein: CASSLGRTYGYTF
V gene: TRBV21-1; J gene: TRBJ1-1; CDR3 protein: CASSNGTVTEAFF
V gene: TRBV5-1; J gene: TRBJ2-2; CDR3 protein: CASNTGTLSGELFF
V gene: TRBV5-1; J gene: TRBJ1-1; CDR3 protein: CASSPDGNVNTEAFF
V gene: TRBV19; J gene: TRBJ1-1; CDR3 protein: CASIRQGLGDTEAFF
V gene: TRBV7-6; J gene: TRBJ2-5; CDR3 protein: CATGQPYQETQYF
V gene: TRBV7-2; J gene: TRBJ2-3; CDR3 protein: CASSPGPQGDTQYF
V gene: TRBV7-6; J gene: TRBJ1-5; CDR3 protein: CASSLNEMGPQHF
V gene: TRBV5-1; J gene: TRBJ2-1; CDR3 protein: CASSPAKGTNEQFF
V gene: TRBV5-1; J gene: TRBJ2-3; CDR3 protein: CASSPLGGFTDTQYF
V gene: TRBV6-6; J gene: TRBJ2-2; CDR3 protein: CASSLQGPNTGELFF
V gene: TRBV4-1; J gene: TRBJ1-3; CDR3 protein: CASNLGAGPGNTIYF
V gene: TRBV11-3; J gene: TRBJ1-4; CDR3 protein: CASSFSGPNEKLFF
V gene: TRBV18; J gene: TRBJ2-2; CDR3 protein: CASSPPNYVPGELFF
V gene: TRBV15; J gene: TRBJ1-5; CDR3 protein: CATSSRGRDQPQHF
V gene: TRBV7-2; J gene: TRBJ2-7; CDR3 protein: CASSLEWTAEQYF
V gene: TRBV5-1; J gene: TRBJ2-5; CDR3 protein: CASRDQETQYF
V gene: TRBV7-9; J gene: TRBJ1-2; CDR3 protein: CASSAARVDYGYTF
V gene: TRBV30; J gene: TRBJ2-1; CDR3 protein: CAWELLRSSYNEQFF
V gene: TRBV9; J gene: TRBJ2-3; CDR3 protein: CASSVEDGSTDTQYF
V gene: TRBV30; J gene: TRBJ1-5; CDR3 protein: CAWRPRGISNQPQHF